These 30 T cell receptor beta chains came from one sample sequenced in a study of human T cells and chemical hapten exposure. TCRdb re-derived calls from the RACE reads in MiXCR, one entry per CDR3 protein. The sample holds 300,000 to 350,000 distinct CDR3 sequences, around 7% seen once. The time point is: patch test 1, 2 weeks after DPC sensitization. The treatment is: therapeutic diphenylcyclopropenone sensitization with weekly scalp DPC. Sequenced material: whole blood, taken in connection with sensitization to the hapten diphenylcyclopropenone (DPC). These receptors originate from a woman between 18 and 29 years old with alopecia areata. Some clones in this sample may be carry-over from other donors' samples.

CDR3 DNA sequence: TGCGCCAGCAGGGTAGGGGACAATAGCAATCAGCCCCAGCATTTT. Translated, it gives CASRVGDNSNQPQHF. The J gene is TRBJ1-5, the V gene TRBV5-1, with a tentative D call TRBD1 (6 bases). The germline V and J ends were trimmed by 5 bases and 0 bases, with 12 bases remaining between them. The germline V gene encodes CDR1 SGHRS and CDR2 YFSETQ. The CDR3 extends over 15 amino acids.

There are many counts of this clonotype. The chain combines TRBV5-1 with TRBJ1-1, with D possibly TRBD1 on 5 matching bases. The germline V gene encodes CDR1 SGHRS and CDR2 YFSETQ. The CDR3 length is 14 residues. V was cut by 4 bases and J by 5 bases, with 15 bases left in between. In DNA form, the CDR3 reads TGCGCCAGCAGCCCCTTAGCGGGGGGGACTGAAGCTTTCTTT. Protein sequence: CASSPLAGGTEAFF.

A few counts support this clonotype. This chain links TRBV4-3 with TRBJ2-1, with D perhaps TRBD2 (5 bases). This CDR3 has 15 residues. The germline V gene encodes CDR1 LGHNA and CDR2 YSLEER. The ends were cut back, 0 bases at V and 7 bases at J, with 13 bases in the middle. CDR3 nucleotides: TGCGCCAGCAGCCAAGAGTCCGGGGATGCAAATGAGCAGTTCTTC. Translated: CASSQESGDANEQFF.

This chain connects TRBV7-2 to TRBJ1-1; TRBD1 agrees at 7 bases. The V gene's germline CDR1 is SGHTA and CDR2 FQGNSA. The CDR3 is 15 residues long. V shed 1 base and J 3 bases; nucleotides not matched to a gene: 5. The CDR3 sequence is CASSLVPTGDTEAFF. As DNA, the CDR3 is TGTGCCAGCAGCTTAGTCCCTACAGGGGACACTGAAGCTTTCTTT.

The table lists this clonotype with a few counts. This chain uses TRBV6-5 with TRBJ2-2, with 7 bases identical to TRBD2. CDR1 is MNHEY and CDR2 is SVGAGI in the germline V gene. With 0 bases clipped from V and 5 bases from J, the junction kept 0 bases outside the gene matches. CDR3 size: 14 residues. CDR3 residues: CASSYSGGTGELFF. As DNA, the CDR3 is TGTGCCAGCAGTTACTCGGGGGGGACCGGGGAGCTGTTTTTT.

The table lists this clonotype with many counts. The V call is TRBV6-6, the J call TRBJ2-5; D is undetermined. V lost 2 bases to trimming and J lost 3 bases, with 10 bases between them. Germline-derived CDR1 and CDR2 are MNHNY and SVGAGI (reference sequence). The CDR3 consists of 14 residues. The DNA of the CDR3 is TGTGCCAGCAGTTACCTTCTCCCGGAAGAGACCCAGTACTTC. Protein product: CASSYLLPEETQYF.

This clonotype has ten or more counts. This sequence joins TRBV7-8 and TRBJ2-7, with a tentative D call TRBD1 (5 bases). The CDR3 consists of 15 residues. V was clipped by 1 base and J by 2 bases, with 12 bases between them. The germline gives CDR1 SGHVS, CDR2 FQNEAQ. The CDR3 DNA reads TGTGCCAGCAGCTTAGACAGGAGAAACCCCTACGAGCAGTACTTC. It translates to CASSLDRRNPYEQYF. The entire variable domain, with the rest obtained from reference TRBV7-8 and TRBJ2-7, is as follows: GAGVSQSPRYKVAKRGQDVALRCDPISGHVSLFWYQQALGQGPEFLTYFQNEAQLDKSGLPSDRFFAERPEGSVSTLKIQRTQQEDSAVYLCASSLDRRNPYEQYFGPGTRLTVT.

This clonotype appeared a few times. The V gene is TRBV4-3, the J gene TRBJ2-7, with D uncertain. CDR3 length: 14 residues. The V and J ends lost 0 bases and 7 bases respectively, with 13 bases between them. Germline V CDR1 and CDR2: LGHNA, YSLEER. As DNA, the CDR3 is TGCGCCAGCAGCCAAGATGGAAGGGTTGGGGAGCAGTACTTC. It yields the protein CASSQDGRVGEQYF.

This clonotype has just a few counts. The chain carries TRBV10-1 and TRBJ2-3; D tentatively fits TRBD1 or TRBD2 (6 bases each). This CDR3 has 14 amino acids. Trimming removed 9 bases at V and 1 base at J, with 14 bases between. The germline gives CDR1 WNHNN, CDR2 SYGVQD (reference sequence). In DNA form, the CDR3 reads TGCGCCAGGTATTGCCGGGGGCGCACAGATACGCAGTATTTT. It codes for CARYCRGRTDTQYF.

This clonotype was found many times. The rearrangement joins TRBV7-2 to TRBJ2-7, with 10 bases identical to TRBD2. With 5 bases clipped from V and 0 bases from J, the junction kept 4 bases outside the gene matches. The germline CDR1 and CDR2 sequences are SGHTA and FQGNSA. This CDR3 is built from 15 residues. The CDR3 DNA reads TGTGCCAGCAGCCCTTCTAGCGGGAGCTCCTACGAGCAGTACTTC. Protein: CASSPSSGSSYEQYF.

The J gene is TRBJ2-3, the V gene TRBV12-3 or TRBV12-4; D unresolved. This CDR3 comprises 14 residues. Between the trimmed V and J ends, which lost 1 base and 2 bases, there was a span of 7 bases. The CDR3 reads CASSLGRHTDTQYF. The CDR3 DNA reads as TGTGCCAGCAGTTTAGGGAGACACACAGATACGCAGTATTTT.

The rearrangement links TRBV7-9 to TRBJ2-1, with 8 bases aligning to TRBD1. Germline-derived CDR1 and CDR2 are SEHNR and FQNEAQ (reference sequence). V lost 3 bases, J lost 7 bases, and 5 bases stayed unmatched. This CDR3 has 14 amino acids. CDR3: CASSFGQGANEQFF. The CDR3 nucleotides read TGTGCCAGCAGCTTCGGTCAGGGGGCAAATGAGCAGTTCTTC.

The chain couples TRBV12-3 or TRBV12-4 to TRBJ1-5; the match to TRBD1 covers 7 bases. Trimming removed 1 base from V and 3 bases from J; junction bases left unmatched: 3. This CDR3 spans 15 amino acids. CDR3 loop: CASSLGDRLNQPQHF. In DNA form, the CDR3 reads TGTGCCAGCAGTTTAGGGGACAGACTCAATCAGCCCCAGCATTTT.

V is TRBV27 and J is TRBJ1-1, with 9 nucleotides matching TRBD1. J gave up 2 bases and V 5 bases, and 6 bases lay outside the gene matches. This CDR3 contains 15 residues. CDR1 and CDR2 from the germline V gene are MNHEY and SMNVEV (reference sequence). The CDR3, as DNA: TGTGCCAGCAGTGGGACAGGGCGCCCCAACACTGAAGCTTTCTTT. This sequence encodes CASSGTGRPNTEAFF.

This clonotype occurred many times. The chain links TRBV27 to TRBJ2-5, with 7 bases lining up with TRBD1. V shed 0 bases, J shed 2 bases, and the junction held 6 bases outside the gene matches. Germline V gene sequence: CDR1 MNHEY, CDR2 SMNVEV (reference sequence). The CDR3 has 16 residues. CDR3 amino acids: CASSLSIPGQQETQYF. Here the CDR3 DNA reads TGTGCCAGCAGTTTATCGATCCCGGGACAGCAAGAGACCCAGTACTTC.

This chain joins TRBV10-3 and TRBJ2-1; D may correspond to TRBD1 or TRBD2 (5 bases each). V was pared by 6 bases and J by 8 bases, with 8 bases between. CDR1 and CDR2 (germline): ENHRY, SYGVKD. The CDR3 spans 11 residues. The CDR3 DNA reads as TGTGCCATCAGCCGGGGCGATGAGCAGTTCTTC. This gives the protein CAISRGDEQFF.

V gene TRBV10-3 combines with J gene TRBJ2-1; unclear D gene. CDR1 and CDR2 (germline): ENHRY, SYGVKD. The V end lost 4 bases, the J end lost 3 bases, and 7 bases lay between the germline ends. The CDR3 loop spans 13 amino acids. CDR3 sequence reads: CAISGGSYNEQFF. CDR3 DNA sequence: TGTGCCATCAGTGGTGGCAGCTACAATGAGCAGTTCTTC.

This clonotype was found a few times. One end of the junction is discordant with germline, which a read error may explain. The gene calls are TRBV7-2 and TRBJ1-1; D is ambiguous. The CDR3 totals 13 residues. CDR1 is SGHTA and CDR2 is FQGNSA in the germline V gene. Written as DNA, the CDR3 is TGTGCCAGCAGCCCGAGGCAGTCGGCTGAGGCTTTCTTT. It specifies CASSPRQSAEAFF.

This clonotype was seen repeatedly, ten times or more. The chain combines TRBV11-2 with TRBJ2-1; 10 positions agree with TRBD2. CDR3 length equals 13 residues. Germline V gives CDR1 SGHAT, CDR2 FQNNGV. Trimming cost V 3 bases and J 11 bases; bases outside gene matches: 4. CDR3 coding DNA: TGTGCCAGCAGCTTGGGAGCGGGGGGGAAGCAGTTCTTC. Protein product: CASSLGAGGKQFF. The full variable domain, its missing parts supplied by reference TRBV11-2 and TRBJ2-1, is EAGVAQSPRYKIIEKRQSVAFWCNPISGHATLYWYQQILGQGPKLLIQFQNNGVVDDSQLPKDRFSAERLKGVDSTLKIQPAKLEDSAVYLCASSLGAGGKQFFGPGTRLTVL.

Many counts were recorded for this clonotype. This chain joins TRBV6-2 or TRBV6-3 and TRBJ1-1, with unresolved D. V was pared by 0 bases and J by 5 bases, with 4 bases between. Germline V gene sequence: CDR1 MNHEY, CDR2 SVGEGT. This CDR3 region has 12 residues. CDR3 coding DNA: TGTGCCAGCAGTTACTCGTGGACTGAAGCTTTCTTT. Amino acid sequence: CASSYSWTEAFF.

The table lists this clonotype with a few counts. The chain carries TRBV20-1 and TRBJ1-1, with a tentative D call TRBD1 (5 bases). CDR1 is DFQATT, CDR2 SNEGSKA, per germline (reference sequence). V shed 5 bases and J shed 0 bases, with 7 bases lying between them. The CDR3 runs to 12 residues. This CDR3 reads CSALQVNTEAFF. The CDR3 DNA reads TGCAGTGCTTTACAGGTGAACACTGAAGCTTTCTTT.

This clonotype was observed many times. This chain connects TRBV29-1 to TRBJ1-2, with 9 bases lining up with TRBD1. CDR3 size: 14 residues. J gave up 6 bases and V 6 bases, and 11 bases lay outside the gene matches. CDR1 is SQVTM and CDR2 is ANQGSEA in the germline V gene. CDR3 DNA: TGCAGCGTCTTTCCGGGACAGGGTTTACATGGCTACACCTTC. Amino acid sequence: CSVFPGQGLHGYTF.

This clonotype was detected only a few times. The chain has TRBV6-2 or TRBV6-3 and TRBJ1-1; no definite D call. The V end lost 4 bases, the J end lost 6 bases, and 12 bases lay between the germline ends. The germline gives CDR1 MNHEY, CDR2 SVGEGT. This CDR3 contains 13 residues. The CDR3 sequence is CASSSPFSPEAFF. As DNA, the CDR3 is TGTGCCAGCAGTTCCCCTTTTAGCCCTGAAGCTTTCTTT.

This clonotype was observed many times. The CDR3 here is CASSLEGHLAFF. CDR3 nucleotides: TGTGCCAGCAGCTTAGAGGGACATCTAGCTTTCTTT. This chain joins TRBV7-2 and TRBJ1-1; weak D call: TRBD1 (6 bases). Germline V gene sequence: CDR1 SGHTA, CDR2 FQGNSA. The CDR3 length is 12 residues. The germline V and J ends were trimmed by 1 base and 10 bases, with 10 bases remaining between them.

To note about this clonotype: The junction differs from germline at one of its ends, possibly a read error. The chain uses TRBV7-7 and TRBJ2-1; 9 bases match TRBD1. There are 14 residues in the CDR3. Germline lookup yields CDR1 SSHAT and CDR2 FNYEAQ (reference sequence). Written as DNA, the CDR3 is TGTGCTAGCAGCCCCCGGGACAGGGAGAATGAGCAGTTCTTC. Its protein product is CASSPRDRENEQFF.

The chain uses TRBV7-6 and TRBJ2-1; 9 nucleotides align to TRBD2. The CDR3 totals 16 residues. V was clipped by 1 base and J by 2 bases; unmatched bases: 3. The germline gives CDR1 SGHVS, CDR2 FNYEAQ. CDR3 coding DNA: TGTGCCAGCAGCTTAGGAGGCGGGGGGGCCTACAATGAGCAGTTCTTC. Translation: CASSLGGGGAYNEQFF.

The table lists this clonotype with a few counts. The DNA of the CDR3 is TGTGCCAGCAGCTCCACCGGACTGTTCTCGGATACGCAGTATTTT. It yields the protein CASSSTGLFSDTQYF. The chain joins TRBV7-2 to TRBJ2-3, with D possibly TRBD2 on 5 matching bases. The CDR3 spans 15 residues. CDR1 SGHTA and CDR2 FQGNSA come from the germline V gene. Deletions cut 4 bases from V and 6 bases from J, with 17 bases between.

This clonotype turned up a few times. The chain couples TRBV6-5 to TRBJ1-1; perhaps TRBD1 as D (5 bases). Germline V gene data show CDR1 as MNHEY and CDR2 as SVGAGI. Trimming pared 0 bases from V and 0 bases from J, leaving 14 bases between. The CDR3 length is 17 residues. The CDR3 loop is CASSYSRQLNMNTEAFF. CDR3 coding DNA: TGTGCCAGCAGTTACTCCCGACAGTTGAACATGAACACTGAAGCTTTCTTT.

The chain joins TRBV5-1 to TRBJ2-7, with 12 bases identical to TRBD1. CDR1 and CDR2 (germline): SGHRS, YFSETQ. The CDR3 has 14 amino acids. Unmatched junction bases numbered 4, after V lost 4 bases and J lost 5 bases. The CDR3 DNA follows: TGCGCCAGCAGCGGTGGGACAGGGGGCCACGAGCAGTACTTC. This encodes CASSGGTGGHEQYF.

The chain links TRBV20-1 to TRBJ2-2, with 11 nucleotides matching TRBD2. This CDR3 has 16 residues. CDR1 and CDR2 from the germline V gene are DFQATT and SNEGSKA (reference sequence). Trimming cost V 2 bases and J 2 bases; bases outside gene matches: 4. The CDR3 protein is CSARSSGGFNTGELFF. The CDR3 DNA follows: TGCAGTGCTAGATCTAGCGGGGGGTTTAACACCGGGGAGCTGTTTTTT.